This T cell receptor beta chain was obtained from a study of T cells after yellow fever vaccination. Study-level background: SMART-Seq v4 Ultra Low Input prepared libraries from low-cell fractions.

Comment on this clonotype: The antigen remains unidentified.

Study outcomes and limitations: Some clonotypes, a small share, were shared between CD4 and CD8 compartments. The secondary response was weaker but peaked faster, day 5 versus 15.

The ends were cut back, 0 bases at V and 1 base at J, with 3 bases in the middle. The CDR3 runs 13 residues. Germline V gene lookup returns CDR1 GTSNPN and CDR2 SVGIG (reference sequence). 5'RACE template switching added a universal primer site and UMIs to TCR cDNA. TCRdb analysed the 5' RACE reads with MiXCR anew, one entry per CDR3 protein. The sample has hundreds of thousands of distinct CDR3 sequences, 10% to 15% seen once. The V and J genes are TRBV30 and TRBJ2-2; D uncertain. The receptor was derived from a young man who received the YFV17D yellow fever vaccine. Sequenced here: PBMCs, sampled on the day of the yellow fever booster vaccination. CDR3 amino acids: CAWSVVNTGELFF. The CDR3 DNA is TGTGCCTGGAGTGTAGTGAACACCGGGGAGCTGTTTTTT.